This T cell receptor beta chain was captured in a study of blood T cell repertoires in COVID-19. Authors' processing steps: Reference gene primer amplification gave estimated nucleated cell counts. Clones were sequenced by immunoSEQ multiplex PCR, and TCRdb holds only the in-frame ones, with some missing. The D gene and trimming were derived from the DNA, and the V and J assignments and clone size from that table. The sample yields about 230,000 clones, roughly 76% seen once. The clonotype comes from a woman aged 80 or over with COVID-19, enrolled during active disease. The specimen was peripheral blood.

CDR3 nucleotide sequence: TGCGCCAGCAGTCTTGGAAGCGGGGGGATGAACACCGGGGAGCTGTTTTTT. It encodes CASSLGSGGMNTGELFF. The chain has TRBV5-1 and TRBJ2-2, with 9 bases aligning to TRBD2. The CDR3 contains 17 residues. The V gene's germline CDR1 is SGHRS and CDR2 YFSETQ. With 5 bases clipped from V and 1 base from J, the junction kept 9 bases outside the gene matches.